This TCR beta chain was observed in a study of cytomegalovirus exposure and HLA in healthy donors. On the study more broadly: For the approximately 360 genotyped donors, more than 80% fell within the Caucasian-associated ancestry cluster. Overall study findings and caveats: The records held CMV serostatus as the only immune exposure information. Donors were assumed by presence/absence analyses to have roughly uniform sequencing depth. Looking again later, the authors saw that most CMV-associated TCR beta chains seemed HLA-restricted.

Notes on this clone: Its antigen is unknown.

The primer mix had 60 Vbeta and 13 Jbeta primers. The protocol was immunoSEQ multiplex PCR, while the TCRdb copy is restricted to in-frame clones and leaves out a portion. The table lists under 200,000 clones, roughly 80% of them singletons, with 0.77% in the top ten. Specimen: PBMCs. The sequence came from a woman aged 18 to 35 in good health and CMV-seronegative.

The CDR3 loop is CASSLEWGRVTEAFF. The CDR3 DNA sequence: TGTGCCAGCAGCTTAGAATGGGGGCGGGTCACTGAAGCTTTCTTT. V gene TRBV7-2 combines with J gene TRBJ1-1; tentative D call: TRBD1 (6 bases). Germline values: CDR1 SGHTA, CDR2 FQGNSA. The CDR3 is 15 amino acids. The ends were cut back, 1 base at V and 4 bases at J, with 13 bases in the middle.